This is a list of T cell receptor beta chains from one sample in a study of T-cell reconstitution after alpha-beta-depleted transplantation in children. Each CDR3 protein is one row after TCRdb ran MiXCR on the PCR reads. This table has over 450,000 distinct CDR3 sequences, about 10% appearing once. The input for sequencing was PBMCs, taken before TCRalphabeta/CD19-depleted stem cell transplant. Source of these receptors: a child aged 2 to 15 with inherited bone marrow failure, due to receive a stem cell transplant. CDR3s include the opening cysteine and the closing phenylalanine or tryptophan. The D gene is left open where the match is weak. Rows give clone size only sometimes, using once, few, many, or a class for an expanded clone.

clone_size: many; v_call: TRBV28; j_call: TRBJ2-7; cdr3_length: 14; d_call: .; cdr3_aa: CASSPPGTTYEQYF
clone_size: few; v_call: TRBV7-2; j_call: TRBJ2-2; cdr3_length: 17; d_call: .; cdr3_aa: CASSLGARSGNTGELFF
clone_size: many; v_call: TRBV20-1; j_call: TRBJ2-7; cdr3_length: 14; d_call: TRBD1; cdr3_aa: CSARGGQGLYEQYF
clone_size: many; v_call: TRBV27; j_call: TRBJ2-3; cdr3_length: 14; d_call: .; cdr3_aa: CASSFGGYTDTQYF
clone_size: many; v_call: TRBV4-3; j_call: TRBJ1-5; cdr3_length: 16; d_call: .; cdr3_aa: CASSQVAGVSNQPQHF
clone_size: few; v_call: TRBV19; j_call: TRBJ2-7; cdr3_length: 15; d_call: .; cdr3_aa: CASSVGLTTSGEQYF
clone_size: .; v_call: TRBV5-1; j_call: TRBJ2-1; cdr3_length: 15; d_call: TRBD2; cdr3_aa: CASSLGVGTNNEQFF
clone_size: many; v_call: TRBV15; j_call: TRBJ2-1; cdr3_length: 14; d_call: .; cdr3_aa: CATSRGSGYNEQFF
clone_size: few; v_call: TRBV5-1; j_call: TRBJ2-7; cdr3_length: 15; d_call: TRBD2; cdr3_aa: CASSRGLADPYEQYF
clone_size: many; v_call: TRBV10-3; j_call: TRBJ2-5; cdr3_length: 14; d_call: TRBD1; cdr3_aa: CAITPGQGYETQYF
clone_size: few; v_call: TRBV7-2; j_call: TRBJ2-2; cdr3_length: 17; d_call: TRBD1; cdr3_aa: CASTLRLGQGASGELFF
clone_size: many; v_call: TRBV12-3/TRBV12-4; j_call: TRBJ2-2; cdr3_length: 14; d_call: .; cdr3_aa: CASSLRPSTGELFF
clone_size: many; v_call: TRBV12-3/TRBV12-4; j_call: TRBJ2-7; cdr3_length: 14; d_call: .; cdr3_aa: CASTIGGPAYEQYF
clone_size: .; v_call: TRBV12-3/TRBV12-4; j_call: TRBJ1-2; cdr3_length: 13; d_call: TRBD1; cdr3_aa: CASSNRGDYGYTF
clone_size: few; v_call: TRBV6-2/TRBV6-3; j_call: TRBJ2-6; cdr3_length: 19; d_call: TRBD1; cdr3_aa: CASSSLSGTGTSGANVLTF
clone_size: .; v_call: TRBV4-3; j_call: TRBJ2-2; cdr3_length: 19; d_call: .; cdr3_aa: CASSHQTTGPQGDTGELFF
clone_size: many; v_call: TRBV4-2; j_call: TRBJ2-7; cdr3_length: 17; d_call: TRBD2; cdr3_aa: CASSQDVRASGTSEQYF
clone_size: many; v_call: TRBV12-3/TRBV12-4; j_call: TRBJ2-1; cdr3_length: 14; d_call: .; cdr3_aa: CASSFTFTHNEQFF
clone_size: many; v_call: TRBV5-5; j_call: TRBJ2-2; cdr3_length: 16; d_call: TRBD2; cdr3_aa: CASSLEVAGGIGELFF
clone_size: many; v_call: TRBV5-1; j_call: TRBJ2-7; cdr3_length: 15; d_call: .; cdr3_aa: CASRFRDIASYEQYF
clone_size: many; v_call: TRBV20-1; j_call: TRBJ1-5; cdr3_length: 17; d_call: .; cdr3_aa: CSARSTSAGPLNQPQHF
clone_size: many; v_call: TRBV24-1; j_call: TRBJ1-5; cdr3_length: 14; d_call: .; cdr3_aa: CATSGRNLNQPQHF
clone_size: many; v_call: TRBV10-2; j_call: TRBJ2-7; cdr3_length: 15; d_call: TRBD2; cdr3_aa: CASRGLAGANYEQYF
clone_size: many; v_call: TRBV27; j_call: TRBJ2-7; cdr3_length: 14; d_call: TRBD1; cdr3_aa: CASSWDRGSYEQYF
clone_size: many; v_call: TRBV29-1; j_call: TRBJ2-3; cdr3_length: 15; d_call: TRBD2; cdr3_aa: CSVEGTSGSTDTQYF
clone_size: .; v_call: TRBV6-2/TRBV6-3; j_call: TRBJ2-7; cdr3_length: 15; d_call: .; cdr3_aa: CASSYSRLLRYEQYF
clone_size: few; v_call: TRBV19; j_call: TRBJ1-6; cdr3_length: 17; d_call: .; cdr3_aa: CASRIGTESSYNSPLHF
clone_size: .; v_call: TRBV5-4; j_call: TRBJ1-2; cdr3_length: 14; d_call: .; cdr3_aa: CASSLEAASYGYTF
clone_size: once; v_call: TRBV6-1; j_call: TRBJ2-7; cdr3_length: 10; d_call: .; cdr3_aa: CASRAGKQYF
clone_size: .; v_call: TRBV29-1; j_call: TRBJ2-4; cdr3_length: 17; d_call: TRBD1; cdr3_aa: CRAFVLWSGGIKNIQYF
clone_size: .; v_call: TRBV11-2; j_call: TRBJ1-1; cdr3_length: 14; d_call: .; cdr3_aa: CASSSRDLNTEAFF
clone_size: many; v_call: TRBV10-3; j_call: TRBJ2-7; cdr3_length: 16; d_call: .; cdr3_aa: CAISESTRGTGYEQYF
clone_size: .; v_call: TRBV30; j_call: TRBJ1-5; cdr3_length: 15; d_call: .; cdr3_aa: CAWSVAGGINQPQHF
clone_size: few; v_call: TRBV28; j_call: TRBJ2-7; cdr3_length: 11; d_call: TRBD1; cdr3_aa: CAVRGSYEQYF
clone_size: many; v_call: TRBV12-3/TRBV12-4; j_call: TRBJ1-2; cdr3_length: 13; d_call: TRBD1; cdr3_aa: CASRLRQGYGYTF
clone_size: many; v_call: TRBV9; j_call: TRBJ1-4; cdr3_length: 16; d_call: .; cdr3_aa: CASSDPLGTTNEKLFF